The clone carrying this T cell receptor (beta chain) was picked up a small number of times. These data originate in a study of T cells after yellow fever vaccination. V shed 8 bases, J shed 0 bases, and the junction held 19 bases outside the gene matches. The CDR3 runs to 19 residues. Germline V gene data show CDR1 as SGHAT and CDR2 as FQNNGV. TCRdb reprocessed the 5' RACE reads with MiXCR, giving one entry per CDR3 protein. This table holds some 300,000 distinct CDR3 sequences, around 8.1% found once. The TCR sequence derives from a man in his late teens or twenties who received the YFV17D yellow fever vaccine. Here the sequenced sample was PBMCs, taken about 49 days after the first yellow fever vaccination. The chain has TRBV11-2 and TRBJ2-3, with 8 bases matching TRBD2. Here the CDR3 reads CASPPGAAGGASSTDTQYF. The CDR3 DNA reads as TGTGCCAGCCCCCCCGGTGCGGCGGGGGGCGCCTCTAGCACAGATACGCAGTATTTT.